A single sample is the source of the 8 T cell receptor beta chains below, sequenced in a study of early stage breast cancer tumors. Libraries were prepared by immunoSEQ multiplex PCR; TCRdb keeps only in-frame clonotypes and omits some of them. The sample has 4,500 to 6,500 clones; roughly 72% are singletons. Material: breast tumor tissue. The receptors shown here come from a person aged 55 to 75 with breast cancer.

The gene calls are TRBV5-1 and TRBJ2-5, with D perhaps TRBD2 (5 bases). CDR3 length equals 15 residues. CDR1 and CDR2 (germline): SGHRS, YFSETQ. Trimming took off 0 bases at V and 3 bases at J, with 12 bases between the two ends. CDR3 sequence reads: CASSLVLTGKETQYF. In DNA, the CDR3 is TGCGCCAGCAGCTTGGTTTTGACGGGAAAAGAGACCCAGTACTTC.

V usage is TRBV7-3 and J usage is TRBJ2-1; tentatively, D is TRBD1 or TRBD2 (5 bases each). Germline CDR1 and CDR2: SGHTA and FQGTGA. The V gene lost 6 bases and the J gene lost 6 bases, with 18 bases spanning the gap. The CDR3 consists of 15 residues. CDR3 nucleotides: TGTGCCAGCAGTTTCGGGAATGGGGCTCGCAATGAGCAGTTCTTC. Amino acid sequence: CASSFGNGARNEQFF. The whole variable domain, filled in from reference TRBV7-3 and TRBJ2-1, reads GAGVSQTPSNKVTEKGKYVELRCDPISGHTALYWYRQSLGQGPEFLIYFQGTGAADDSGLPNDRFFAVRPEGSVSTLKIQRTERGDSAVYLCASSFGNGARNEQFFGPGTRLTVL.

The chain couples TRBV28 to TRBJ1-5; D is ambiguous. The V and J ends lost 6 bases and 2 bases respectively, with 11 bases between them. Germline values: CDR1 MDHEN, CDR2 SYDVKM. CDR3 size: 14 residues. The CDR3 region is CASRPPWGNQPQHF. In DNA, the CDR3 is TGTGCCAGCAGGCCTCCCTGGGGCAATCAGCCCCAGCATTTT.

The gene calls are TRBV5-1 and TRBJ1-1; D is perhaps TRBD1 (5 bases). CDR1 SGHRS and CDR2 YFSETQ come from the germline V gene. The V gene lost 0 bases and the J gene lost 2 bases, with 17 bases spanning the gap. CDR3 length equals 17 residues. The CDR3 region has the DNA TGCGCCAGCAGCTTGGCCACGGGCGGGGGTTACAACACTGAAGCTTTCTTT. Translation gives CASSLATGGGYNTEAFF.

The chain carries TRBV6-1 and TRBJ1-1, with a weak D call TRBD1 (6 bases). Trimming pared 5 bases from V and 14 bases from J, leaving 24 bases between. This CDR3 contains 14 residues. CDR1 and CDR2 from the germline V gene are MNHNS and SASEGT. Here the CDR3 reads CASSHDLGASWCFF. The CDR3 DNA sequence: TGTGCCAGCAGTCACGATCTGGGGGCCTCTTGGTGCTTCTTT.

CDR3 in amino acids: CASSLDSGPDTEAFF. The CDR3, as DNA: TGCGCCAGCAGCCTAGACAGCGGTCCGGACACTGAAGCTTTCTTT. The chain couples TRBV5-1 to TRBJ1-1, with TRBD1 as a possible D gene (5 bases). Trimming pared 4 bases from V and 3 bases from J, leaving 16 bases between. The CDR3 has 15 residues. Germline loops: CDR1 SGHRS, CDR2 YFSETQ.

The genes are TRBV28 and TRBJ2-3; the D gene is possibly TRBD1 (8 bases). The CDR3 is 20 amino acids. V was trimmed by 6 bases and J by 4 bases, leaving 32 bases between them. Germline CDR1 MDHEN, CDR2 SYDVKM. DNA of the CDR3: TGTGCCAGCAGGACGGGCGGGGGCTTTGGAGGACAGGGATTCCCAGATACGCAGTATTTT. Translating gives CASRTGGGFGGQGFPDTQYF. Variable domain in full (rest from reference TRBV28 and TRBJ2-3): DVKVTQSSRYLVKRTGEKVFLECVQDMDHENMFWYRQDPGLGLRLIYFSYDVKMKEKGDIPEGYSVSREKKERFSLILESASTNQTSMYLCASRTGGGFGGQGFPDTQYFGPGTRLTVL.

The J gene is TRBJ2-2, the V gene TRBV11-2; D may match TRBD1 or TRBD2 (5 bases each). The CDR3 is 14 amino acids. Per the germline V gene, CDR1 is SGHAT and CDR2 is FQNNGV. V gave up 5 bases and J gave up 8 bases, with 15 bases separating them. CDR3 in amino acids: CASSPSRGAGELFF. In DNA, the CDR3 is TGTGCCAGCAGCCCCAGTCGAGGGGCAGGGGAGCTGTTTTTT.